This entry lists 22 T cell receptor beta chains sequenced from one sample in a study of technical replicates of blood from a handful of donors. Using immunoSEQ multiplex PCR, the repertoire was profiled, and TCRdb retains in-frame clones only, with some absent. This sample yields tens of thousands of clones, of which 95% to 98% are seen a single time; approximately 0.26% belongs to the top ten. The sequenced material came from T cells isolated from PBMCs. The receptors shown here come from a human donor in good health.

The chain couples TRBV4-1 to TRBJ2-1; the D gene is possibly TRBD2 (6 bases). The CDR3 totals 13 residues. V shed 0 bases and J shed 10 bases, with 10 bases lying between them. Germline loops: CDR1 MGHRA, CDR2 YSYEKL. The CDR3 DNA is TGCGCCAGCAGCCAAGATTGGGACTCCGAGCAGTTCTTC. It yields the protein CASSQDWDSEQFF.

This sequence joins TRBV2 and TRBJ2-3; TRBD2 agrees at 14 bases. The CDR3 is made up of 15 amino acids. V lost 6 bases and J lost 1; bases outside the gene matches: 0. Per the germline V gene, CDR1 is SNHLY and CDR2 is FYNNEI. The CDR3 DNA follows: TGTGCCAGCAGGGGACTAGCGGGGGGCACAGATACGCAGTATTTT. The encoded protein is CASRGLAGGTDTQYF.

The chain joins TRBV2 to TRBJ1-2; 8 bases line up with TRBD1. The CDR3 spans 15 residues. Germline values: CDR1 SNHLY, CDR2 FYNNEI. V lost 2 bases, J lost 6 bases, and 8 bases stayed unmatched. This CDR3 reads CASSELSAGGDGYTF. The CDR3 DNA sequence: TGTGCCAGCAGTGAACTATCGGCAGGGGGCGATGGCTACACCTTC.

This clone was seen a single time. The CDR3 DNA follows: TGTGCCAGCAGCGGATTACAGGGGGCGTTGGAAAAACTGTTTTTT. Protein: CASSGLQGALEKLFF. V and J are TRBV5-8 and TRBJ1-4, with 9 bases aligning to TRBD1. Germline loops: CDR1 SGHTS, CDR2 YDEGEE. V shed 4 bases, J shed 8 bases, and the junction held 9 bases outside the gene matches. The CDR3 is 15 residues long. The full variable domain, with the rest looked up from reference TRBV5-8 and TRBJ1-4, is EAGVTQSPTHLIKTRGQQATLRCSPISGHTSVYWYQQALGLGLQFLLWYDEGEERNRGNFPPRFSGRQFPNYSSELNVNALELEDSALYLCASSGLQGALEKLFFGSGTQLSVL.

The J gene is TRBJ2-1, the V gene TRBV28; maybe TRBD2 (5 bases). V dropped 4 bases and J dropped 5 bases, with 12 bases sitting between them. Germline values: CDR1 MDHEN, CDR2 SYDVKM. The CDR3 extends over 14 amino acids. CDR3 loop: CASSYLEEDNEQFF. The CDR3 DNA follows: TGTGCCAGCAGTTACCTAGAGGAGGACAATGAGCAGTTCTTC.

This chain uses TRBV28 with TRBJ1-2; D unresolved. This CDR3 contains 13 residues. Germline-derived CDR1 and CDR2 are MDHEN and SYDVKM. V was clipped by 6 bases and J by 5 bases, with 13 bases between them. The CDR3 region is CASSGPAIYGYTF. The DNA of the CDR3 is TGTGCCAGCAGCGGCCCAGCGATATATGGCTACACCTTC.

The rearrangement uses TRBV9 and TRBJ2-5, with TRBD2 matching over 9 bases. Germline CDR1 SGDLS, CDR2 YYNGEE. Trimming removed 0 bases from V and 5 bases from J; junction bases left unmatched: 5. This CDR3 spans 15 amino acids. In DNA form, the CDR3 reads TGTGCCAGCAGCGTAGATCCTAGCGGGGAGGAGACCCAGTACTTC. Translated, it gives CASSVDPSGEETQYF.

The CDR3 DNA reads TGTGCCAGCAGTTTTTCGGGGACAGGGATCGAGCAGTACTTC. Translated, it gives CASSFSGTGIEQYF. The rearrangement joins TRBV27 to TRBJ2-7; 9 nucleotides align to TRBD1. Germline V gene sequence: CDR1 MNHEY, CDR2 SMNVEV (reference sequence). This CDR3 region has 14 residues. V lost 3 bases to trimming and J lost 6 bases; unmatched junction nucleotides: 6.

CDR3 protein: CASSELEKGATEAFF. The CDR3, as DNA: TGTGCCAGCAGTGAATTGGAGAAGGGGGCGACTGAAGCTTTCTTT. The chain carries TRBV25-1 and TRBJ1-1; 7 bases match TRBD1. CDR3 length: 15 amino acids. J was trimmed by 5 bases and V by 1 base; bases with no gene match: 7. Germline lookup yields CDR1 MGHDK and CDR2 SYGVNS. Together with reference TRBV25-1 and TRBJ1-1, the CDR3 gives the full variable domain: EADIYQTPRYLVIGTGKKITLECSQTMGHDKMYWYQQDPGMELHLIHYSYGVNSTEKGDLSSESTVSRIRTEHFPLTLESARPSHTSQYLCASSELEKGATEAFFGQGTRLTVV.

The chain joins TRBV28 to TRBJ2-3; 7 nucleotides match TRBD2. V lost 5 bases and J lost 9; bases outside the gene matches: 8. The CDR3 spans 13 residues. From germline, CDR1 is MDHEN and CDR2 SYDVKM. The CDR3: CASSDPASGTQYF. CDR3 coding DNA: TGTGCCAGCAGTGATCCGGCTAGCGGCACGCAGTATTTT.

J is TRBJ2-7 and V is TRBV7-8; D might be TRBD1 (5 bases). V was cut by 6 bases and J by 4 bases, with 10 bases left in between. Germline CDR1 is SGHVS and CDR2 is FQNEAQ. CDR3 length: 12 residues. The CDR3 DNA is TGTGCCAGCAGTCAGACAGCGTACGAGCAGTACTTC. Translated: CASSQTAYEQYF.

The chain uses TRBV7-3 and TRBJ2-1; 11 nucleotides agree with TRBD1. This CDR3 has 16 residues. Germline CDR1 and CDR2: SGHTA and FQGTGA. With V trimmed by 2 bases and J by 8 bases, 8 bases remained unmatched. The DNA for the CDR3 is TGTGCCAGCAGCTTAGGGGGGACAGGGGGTAGGGATGAGCAGTTCTTC. It yields the protein CASSLGGTGGRDEQFF. The full variable domain, its missing parts supplied by reference TRBV7-3 and TRBJ2-1, is GAGVSQTPSNKVTEKGKYVELRCDPISGHTALYWYRQSLGQGPEFLIYFQGTGAADDSGLPNDRFFAVRPEGSVSTLKIQRTERGDSAVYLCASSLGGTGGRDEQFFGPGTRLTVL.

The gene calls are TRBV5-4 and TRBJ1-2, with a possible D match to TRBD1 (6 bases). The ends were cut back, 2 bases at V and 5 bases at J, with 10 bases in the middle. This CDR3 has 13 residues. CDR1 and CDR2 from the germline V gene are SGHNT and YYREEE (reference sequence). The chain's CDR3 is CASSLNQGYGYTF. CDR3 DNA: TGTGCCAGCAGCTTAAACCAGGGGTATGGCTACACCTTC.

The chain recombines TRBV6-6 with TRBJ2-3; possibly TRBD2 for D (6 bases). The CDR3 runs to 15 residues. The germline V gene encodes CDR1 MNHNY and CDR2 SVGAGI (reference sequence). V dropped 0 bases and J dropped 3 bases, with 10 bases sitting between them. The CDR3 loop reads CASSYSRSGTDTQYF. Written as DNA, the CDR3 is TGTGCCAGCAGTTACTCCAGGAGCGGGACAGATACGCAGTATTTT.

The chain uses TRBV27 and TRBJ2-1; 15 bases match TRBD2. CDR1 and CDR2 from the germline V gene are MNHEY and SMNVEV (reference sequence). V gave up 3 bases and J gave up 10 bases; unmatched junction bases: 7. This CDR3 has 16 amino acids. The CDR3 spells CASSFFGTSGRREQFF. The CDR3 DNA is TGTGCCAGCAGTTTCTTCGGGACTAGCGGGAGGCGGGAGCAGTTCTTC.

This clone was observed once. The chain uses TRBV5-6 and TRBJ2-7; no clear D. Per the germline V gene, CDR1 is SGHDT and CDR2 is YYEEEE. This CDR3 region has 13 residues. V lost 4 bases, J lost 4 bases, and 12 bases lay in between. CDR3 in DNA: TGTGCCAGCAGCCCAACCTACAGTTACGAGCAGTACTTC. Translating gives CASSPTYSYEQYF.

The J gene is TRBJ2-1, the V gene TRBV5-1; D remains unclear. This CDR3 is built from 13 residues. Trimming stripped 1 base from V and 4 bases from J, with 6 bases between. Germline CDR1 SGHRS, CDR2 YFSETQ. The CDR3 sequence: CASSLPSYNEQFF. The CDR3, as DNA: TGCGCCAGCAGCTTGCCCAGTTACAATGAGCAGTTCTTC.

The CDR3 protein is CASSEGRRPAVLTF. The CDR3 DNA reads TGTGCCAGCAGTGAAGGGCGCAGGCCAGCTGTCCTGACTTTC. The chain uses TRBV25-1 and TRBJ2-6; D remains ambiguous. The CDR3 spans 14 residues. Germline V gene sequence: CDR1 MGHDK, CDR2 SYGVNS. With 2 bases removed from V and 13 bases from J, the gap between germline ends came to 15 bases.

The CDR3 loop reads CAWSPRDRDAFF. The CDR3 DNA reads as TGTGCCTGGAGTCCACGGGACAGGGATGCTTTCTTT. The chain recombines TRBV30 with TRBJ1-1, with 9 bases aligning to TRBD1. The CDR3 is 12 amino acids. CDR1 is GTSNPN and CDR2 is SVGIG in the germline V gene (reference sequence). The V and J ends lost 2 bases and 11 bases, in that order; junction bases with no gene match: 6.

The chain has TRBV30 and TRBJ2-7; a weak D match, TRBD2 (6 bases). Germline CDR1 reads GTSNPN; CDR2 reads SVGIG (reference sequence). The CDR3 loop spans 13 amino acids. V was clipped by 4 bases and J by 3 bases, with 13 bases between them. This chain's CDR3 is CAWKFGRIYEQYF. The DNA of the CDR3 is TGTGCCTGGAAATTTGGGAGGATCTACGAGCAGTACTTC.

V and J are TRBV10-2 and TRBJ2-7; 11 nucleotides agree with TRBD2. Trimming took 8 bases from V and 1 from J; bases not matched to a gene: 4. Germline V gives CDR1 WSHSY, CDR2 SAAADI. The CDR3 is made up of 14 amino acids. CDR3 coding DNA: TGCGCCAGCGGACTAGCGGGTACTTCCTACGAGCAGTACTTC. This gives the protein CASGLAGTSYEQYF.

The rearrangement joins TRBV7-3 to TRBJ1-2; 8 positions match TRBD1. Germline V gene sequence: CDR1 SGHTA, CDR2 FQGTGA. The CDR3 totals 14 residues. V trimming: 4 bases; J trimming: 5 bases; junction bases outside the gene matches: 6. The CDR3 is CASSSSGQGYGYTF. Here the CDR3 DNA reads TGTGCCAGCAGCTCGAGTGGACAGGGATATGGCTACACCTTC.